Listed here are 5 T cell receptor beta chains from one sample, sequenced in a study of CD8 T cells in ankylosing spondylitis. The study, taken as a whole, reports: Ankylosing spondylitis blood seemed to carry a telltale TCR beta motif made of several highly homologous variants.

Their recognized antigens are unknown. A single record per CDR3 protein comes from TCRdb applying MiXCR to the 5' RACE reads. The sample contains fewer than 400,000 distinct CDR3 sequences, 20% to 25% of which appear only once. Specimen: blood, either unsorted or a sorted T cell fraction (not recorded which). These receptor sequences come from a male donor with ankylosing spondylitis.

The DNA for the CDR3 is TGTGCCAGCACCCCAGGGTGGGGAAACTATGGCTACACCTTC. Translation: CASTPGWGNYGYTF. V is TRBV27 and J is TRBJ1-2; the D gene is possibly TRBD1 (5 bases). The germline gives CDR1 MNHEY, CDR2 SMNVEV (reference sequence). This CDR3 region has 14 residues. Trimming stripped 7 bases from V and 2 bases from J, with 14 bases between.

This clonotype has a handful of counts. The chain combines TRBV5-8 with TRBJ2-7, with D possibly being TRBD2 (5 bases). Trimming cost V 5 bases and J 2 bases, with 14 bases left between them. The V gene's germline CDR1 is SGHTS and CDR2 YDEGEE. The CDR3 is 14 amino acids. The CDR3 loop is CASRGRTRTYEQYF. The CDR3 bases are TGTGCCAGCAGAGGTCGAACTAGGACCTACGAGCAGTACTTC.

This clonotype was seen a few times. Because it lacks the conserved phenylalanine or tryptophan at the end, this CDR3 is likely a read error. The DNA is omitted, as the CDR3 cannot be located on it reliably, and the CDR3 follows TCRdb's listing. The chain is built from TRBV10-3 and TRBJ2-7; TRBD2, as called in the table, went unchecked against the DNA. Inclusive of both ends, the CDR3 amounts to 10 amino acids. The germline V gene has CDR1 ENHRY and CDR2 SYGVKD. The CDR3 sequence is CAISESGLAG.

In this sample, this clonotype turned up a few times. The V gene is TRBV6-1, the J gene TRBJ1-5; D is uncertain. V was pared by 6 bases and J by 6 bases, with 18 bases between. Germline CDR1 MNHNS, CDR2 SASEGT. The CDR3 is 15 amino acids. CDR3 nucleotides: TGTGCCAGCAGCTTCCGTCCAGGCCCCCTTCAGCCCCAGCATTTT. It yields the protein CASSFRPGPLQPQHF.

In its sample, this clonotype was seen a few times. The J gene is TRBJ1-1, the V gene TRBV5-4; no definite D call. The CDR3 runs 14 residues. V was cut by 0 bases and J by 2 bases, with 8 bases left in between. The V gene's germline CDR1 is SGHNT and CDR2 YYREEE (reference sequence). CDR3 sequence: CASSLDSANTEAFF. The CDR3 coding sequence is TGTGCCAGCAGCTTGGACAGCGCTAACACTGAAGCTTTCTTT. The whole variable domain, filled in from reference TRBV5-4 and TRBJ1-1, reads ETGVTQSPTHLIKTRGQQVTLRCSSQSGHNTVSWYQQALGQGPQFIFQYYREEENGRGNFPPRFSGLQFPNYSSELNVNALELDDSALYLCASSLDSANTEAFFGQGTRLTVV.